This record looks at one T cell receptor beta chain sequence and its context. Its antigen is unidentified. Using constant-segment primers, 5'RACE produced TCR alpha and TCR beta cDNA libraries carrying sample barcodes and UMIs. From the 5' RACE reads, TCRdb called clonotypes with MiXCR, one entry per CDR3 protein. Of more than 110,000 distinct CDR3 sequences listed, around 15% were seen once; the top ten hold roughly 28%. This record belongs to a study of T-cell memory formation after mild COVID-19. About the research overall: The TCR clusters were mostly specific to one donor.

Trimming took 6 bases from V and 4 from J, leaving 15 bases between them. The CDR3 is 13 amino acids. Germline assignment: CDR1 DFQATT and CDR2 SNEGSKA (reference sequence). Study results and caveats: A second wave expanding day 15 to 37 was CD4+-biased; contracting clones were balanced.

This TCR was recovered from an adult woman who had mild COVID-19 (a few samples of this study predate the infection). Cell type and time point are not known. The sequencing input was PBMCs or a T cell subset sorted from them (not recorded which). J is TRBJ1-2 and V is TRBV20-1; D ambiguous. The CDR3 sequence: CSAQTERTYGYTF. In DNA form, the CDR3 reads TGCAGTGCCCAGACGGAGAGAACCTATGGCTACACCTTC.